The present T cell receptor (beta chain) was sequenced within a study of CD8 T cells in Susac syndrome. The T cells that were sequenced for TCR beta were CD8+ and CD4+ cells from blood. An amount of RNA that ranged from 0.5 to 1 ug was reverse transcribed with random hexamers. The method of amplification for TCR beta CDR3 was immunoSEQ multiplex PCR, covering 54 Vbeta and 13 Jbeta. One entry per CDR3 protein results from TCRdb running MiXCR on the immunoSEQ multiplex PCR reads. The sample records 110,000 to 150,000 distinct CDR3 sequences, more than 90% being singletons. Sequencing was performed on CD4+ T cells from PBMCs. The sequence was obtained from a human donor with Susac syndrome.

CDR3 in amino acids: CSAALAEQFF. The CDR3 nucleotides are TGCAGTGCAGCCCTAGCCGAGCAGTTCTTC. The V gene is TRBV20-1, the J gene TRBJ2-1, with D perhaps matching TRBD2 (5 bases). The germline V gene encodes CDR1 DFQATT and CDR2 SNEGSKA (reference sequence). This CDR3 comprises 10 residues. Trimming took off 6 bases at V and 10 bases at J, with 10 bases between the two ends.